Listed below are T cell receptor beta chains from one sample, sequenced in a study of cytomegalovirus exposure and HLA in healthy donors. TCRdb keeps only in-frame clones here, not all; method: immunoSEQ multiplex PCR. The table includes about 150,000 clones, 70% to 80% detected once. The sequencing sample was made of PBMCs. Every receptor here comes from a man between 35 and 55 years old in good health and CMV-seropositive. Each CDR3 is given with its conserved first and last residue. The D gene is left open where the match is weak. Some rows have no size entry. The others give once, few or many, or a class for an expanded clone.

j_gene	abundance	v_gene	d_gene	CDR3nt	CDR3aa
TRBJ2-5	.	TRBV5-6	TRBD2	TGTGCCAGCAGCGACACTAGCGGGAGAACTGAGACCCAGTACTTC	CASSDTSGRTETQYF
TRBJ1-3	.	TRBV4-3	TRBD1	TGCGCCAGCAGCCACTTTGGGACAGGGCTTGGAAACACCATATATTTT	CASSHFGTGLGNTIYF
TRBJ1-1	.	TRBV7-9	.	TGTGCCAGCAGCCACCGGGACACGAACACTGAAGCTTTCTTT	CASSHRDTNTEAFF
TRBJ1-1	few	TRBV11-2	.	TGTGCCAGCAGCTTAGGAGATTATTGGGGGCGGGACACTGAAGCTTTCTTT	CASSLGDYWGRDTEAFF
TRBJ1-2	.	TRBV5-4	TRBD1	TGTGCCAGCAGCCATACAGGGGCATATGGCTACACCTTC	CASSHTGAYGYTF
TRBJ2-7	few	TRBV2	TRBD1	TGTGCCAGCGGAAGGGGGGACAGGCACTACGAGCAGTACTTC	CASGRGDRHYEQYF
TRBJ1-1	.	TRBV5-7	.	TGTGCCAGCAGCTTCAGGGTAAACACTGAAGCTTTCTTT	CASSFRVNTEAFF
TRBJ1-5	.	TRBV5-5	TRBD1	TGTGCCAGCAGCACCATGTTACAGGGGGATCAGCCCCAGCATTTT	CASSTMLQGDQPQHF
TRBJ1-2	.	TRBV7-2	.	TGTGCCAGCAGTAGGACACGAGGCTACACCTTC	CASSRTRGYTF
TRBJ2-3	.	TRBV9	TRBD1	TGTGCCAGCAACCAACCCGGGACAGGGGGGGATACGCAGTATTTT	CASNQPGTGGDTQYF
TRBJ1-1	.	TRBV29-1	.	TGCAGCGTTGTATACACTGAAGCTTTCTTT	CSVVYTEAFF
TRBJ2-7	.	TRBV7-2	.	TGTGCCAGCAGCTTAGGCCCGACCGGGTGGGACGAGCAGTACTTC	CASSLGPTGWDEQYF
TRBJ1-4	.	TRBV29-1	.	TGCAGCGTTCCGGGACTAGGGCATGAAAAACTGTTTTTT	CSVPGLGHEKLFF
TRBJ2-7	.	TRBV28	TRBD2	TGTGCCAGCAGCTATGAGAGCGGGAGTGGAGAGCAGTACTTC	CASSYESGSGEQYF
TRBJ2-2	.	TRBV4-3	.	TGCGCCAGCAGCCAAGGGTCCGGGAACACCGGGGAGCTGTTTTTT	CASSQGSGNTGELFF
TRBJ2-7	.	TRBV9	TRBD1	TGTGCCAGCAGCCCCGGGACAGGGGGCGACGAGCAGTACTTC	CASSPGTGGDEQYF
TRBJ1-1	.	TRBV29-1	.	TGCAGCGGTACCCGAGGGTTCGGTACTGAAGCTTTCTTT	CSGTRGFGTEAFF
TRBJ2-1	.	TRBV7-6	TRBD1	TGTGCCAGCAGCTTAGTGTCCCGGGACAGCTCCTACAATGAGCAGTTCTTC	CASSLVSRDSSYNEQFF
TRBJ2-2	.	TRBV2	TRBD2	TGTGCCAGCAGCGGCCTAGCGGGAAACACCGGGGAGCTGTTTTTT	CASSGLAGNTGELFF
TRBJ1-2	.	TRBV19	TRBD1	TGTGCCAGTAGTGTTGACAGGGCAAACTATGGCTACACCTTC	CASSVDRANYGYTF
TRBJ1-2	.	TRBV27	TRBD1	TGTGCCAGCAGTTTAACAGGGACAGGGAAGAAAACCTACACCTTC	CASSLTGTGKKTYTF
TRBJ2-2	.	TRBV11-3	.	TGTGCCAGCAGCTGGACAGCGAACACCGGGGAGCTGTTTTTT	CASSWTANTGELFF
TRBJ2-5	.	TRBV30	TRBD1	TGTGCCTGGAGTCCCACAGGGGGCGGATGGGAGCAGTACTTC	CAWSPTGGGWEQYF
TRBJ2-2	.	TRBV28	TRBD2	TGTGCCAGCAGGCGGGGGGCCGGGGAGCTGTTTTTT	CASRRGAGELFF
TRBJ2-2	.	TRBV7-3	TRBD2	TGTGCCAGCAGCTTAACAAAGGCTAGCGGGAACAAAGGACGTACCGGGGAGCTGTTTTTT	CASSLTKASGNKGRTGELFF
TRBJ2-2	few	TRBV19	.	TGTGCCAGTAGTATAGATCCCCGGACACCCCGAGACACCGGGGAGCTGTTTTTT	CASSIDPRTPRDTGELFF
TRBJ2-5	.	TRBV7-9	.	TGTGCCAGCAGTTCGTACCAAGAGACCCAGTACTTC	CASSSYQETQYF
TRBJ2-1	.	TRBV7-2	TRBD2	TGTGCCAGCAGCTCGCCGGGACTAGCAAGAGATGAGCAGTTCTTC	CASSSPGLARDEQFF
TRBJ2-1	few	TRBV6-1	.	TGTGCCAGCAGTACCCGGGACAAATCCTACAATGAGCAGTTCTTC	CASSTRDKSYNEQFF
TRBJ1-2	.	TRBV4-1	.	TGCGCCAGCAGCCAAGGGAGACAGAGGATTAACTATGGCTATACCTTC	CASSQGRQRINYGYTF
TRBJ1-2	.	TRBV10-3	TRBD1	TGTGCCATCAGGCCGACAGGGTTGAATGGCTACACCTTC	CAIRPTGLNGYTF
TRBJ2-1	.	TRBV15	.	TGTGCCACCAGCAGAGGGACTGGAAGACCCAATGGGCAGTTCTTC	CATSRGTGRPNGQFF
TRBJ1-3	.	TRBV11-2	.	TGTGCCAGCAGCTTAGCAGGGTCCGGAAACACCATATATTTT	CASSLAGSGNTIYF
TRBJ2-7	.	TRBV23-1	TRBD1	TGCGCCAGCAGTCAATCCCTGTCCCAATACCGGGACAGGGCTTACGAGCAGTACTTC	CASSQSLSQYRDRAYEQYF
TRBJ2-7	few	TRBV11-1	TRBD2	TGTGCCAGCAGCTTAGAGGCGGGAGGTGCTTCGGGGGAGCAGTACTTC	CASSLEAGGASGEQYF
TRBJ2-3	.	TRBV5-1	TRBD1	TGCGCCAGCAGCGACAGGGTCAGGACTACAGATACGCAGTATTTT	CASSDRVRTTDTQYF
TRBJ2-3	.	TRBV14	TRBD2	TGTGCCAGCAGCCCACTAGCGGGATCGGCAGATACGCAGTATTTT	CASSPLAGSADTQYF
TRBJ2-7	.	TRBV5-1	.	TGCGCCAGCAGCCCCGGGACTGGGTTCTACGAGCAGTACTTC	CASSPGTGFYEQYF
TRBJ2-7	.	TRBV11-2	TRBD2	TGTGCCAGCAGCCCACAGGGAGCGGGAGGTTCCTACGAGCAGTACTTC	CASSPQGAGGSYEQYF